The sequence of this T cell receptor beta chain was determined in a study of T cell changes during pregnancy in multiple sclerosis. Sequenced by immunoSEQ multiplex PCR; TCRdb stores in-frame clones only, minus some. This table holds tens of thousands of clones, approximately 92% found once. V shed 6 bases, J shed 10 bases, and the junction held 12 bases outside the gene matches. This CDR3 comprises 14 residues. The germline V gene has CDR1 MDHEN and CDR2 SYDVKM. The chain couples TRBV28 to TRBJ1-1, with 9 positions matching TRBD1. Sequencing used CD8+ T cells from peripheral blood mononuclear cells, obtained before pregnancy. This sequence originates from a female donor with multiple sclerosis, enrolled in a pregnancy study. The CDR3 sequence: CASSFSQRQGGAFF. In DNA, the CDR3 is TGTGCCAGCAGCTTCTCACAGAGACAGGGGGGAGCTTTCTTT.